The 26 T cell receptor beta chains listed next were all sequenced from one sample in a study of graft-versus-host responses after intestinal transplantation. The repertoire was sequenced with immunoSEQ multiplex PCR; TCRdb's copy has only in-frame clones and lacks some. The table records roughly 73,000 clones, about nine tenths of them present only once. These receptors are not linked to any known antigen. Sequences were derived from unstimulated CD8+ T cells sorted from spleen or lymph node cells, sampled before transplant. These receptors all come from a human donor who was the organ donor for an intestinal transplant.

DNA for the CDR3: TGTGCCAGAAGCCCGGTAGACGAGCAGTACTTC. It yields the protein CARSPVDEQYF. The V call is TRBV5-3, the J call TRBJ2-7; D uncertain. TRBV5-3 is an ORF; its function is uncertain. The CDR3 has 11 residues. Trimming stripped 4 bases from V and 5 bases from J, with 7 bases between.

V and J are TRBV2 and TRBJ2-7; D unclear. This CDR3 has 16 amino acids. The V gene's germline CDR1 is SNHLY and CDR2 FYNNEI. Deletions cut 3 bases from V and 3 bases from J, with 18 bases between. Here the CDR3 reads CASSDGSRGPYYEQYF. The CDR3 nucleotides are TGTGCCAGCAGTGATGGGTCGCGCGGACCCTACTACGAGCAGTACTTC.

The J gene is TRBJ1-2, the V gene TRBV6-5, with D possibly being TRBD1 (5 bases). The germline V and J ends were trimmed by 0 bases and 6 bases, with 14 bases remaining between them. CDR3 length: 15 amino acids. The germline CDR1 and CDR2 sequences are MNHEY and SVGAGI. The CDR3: CASSYSIGASDGYTF. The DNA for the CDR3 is TGTGCCAGCAGTTACTCGATCGGGGCTAGCGATGGCTACACCTTC.

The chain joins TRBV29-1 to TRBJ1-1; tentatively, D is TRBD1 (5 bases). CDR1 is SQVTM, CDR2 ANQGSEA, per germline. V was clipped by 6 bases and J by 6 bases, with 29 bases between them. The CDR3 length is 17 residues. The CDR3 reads CSVDGGSLGGASSEAFF. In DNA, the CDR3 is TGCAGCGTCGACGGCGGGTCGTTAGGAGGGGCCAGCTCTGAAGCTTTCTTT.

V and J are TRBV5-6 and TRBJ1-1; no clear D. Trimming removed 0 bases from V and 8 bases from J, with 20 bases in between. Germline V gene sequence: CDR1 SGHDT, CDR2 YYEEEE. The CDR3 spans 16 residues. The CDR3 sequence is CASSLDRSLGYSEAFF. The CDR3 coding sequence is TGTGCCAGCAGCTTGGATCGCAGTCTGGGTTATTCGGAAGCTTTCTTT. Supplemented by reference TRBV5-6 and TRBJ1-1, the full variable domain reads DAGVTQSPTHLIKTRGQQVTLRCSPKSGHDTVSWYQQALGQGPQFIFQYYEEEERQRGNFPDRFSGHQFPNYSSELNVNALLLGDSALYLCASSLDRSLGYSEAFFGQGTRLTVV.

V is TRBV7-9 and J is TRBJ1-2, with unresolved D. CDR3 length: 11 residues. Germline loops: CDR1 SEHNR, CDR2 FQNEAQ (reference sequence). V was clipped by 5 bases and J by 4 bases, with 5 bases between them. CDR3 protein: CASSHFYGYTF. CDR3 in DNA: TGTGCCAGCAGCCACTTCTATGGCTACACCTTC. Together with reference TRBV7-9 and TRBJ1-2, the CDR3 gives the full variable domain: DTGVSQNPRHKITKRGQNVTFRCDPISEHNRLYWYRQTLGQGPEFLTYFQNEAQLEKSRLLSDRFSAERPKGSFSTLEIQRTEQGDSAMYLCASSHFYGYTFGSGTRLTVV.

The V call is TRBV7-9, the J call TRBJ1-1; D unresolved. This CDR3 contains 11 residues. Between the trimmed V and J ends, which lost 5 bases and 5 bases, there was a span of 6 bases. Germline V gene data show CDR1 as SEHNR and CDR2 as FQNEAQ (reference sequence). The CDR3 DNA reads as TGTGCCAGCAGCGTGGGTACTGAAGCTTTCTTT. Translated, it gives CASSVGTEAFF.

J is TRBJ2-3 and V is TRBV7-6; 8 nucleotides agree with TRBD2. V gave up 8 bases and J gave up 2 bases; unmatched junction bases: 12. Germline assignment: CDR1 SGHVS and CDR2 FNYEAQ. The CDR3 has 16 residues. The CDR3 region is CASSPWSGGHTDTQYF. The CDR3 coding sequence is TGTGCCAGCTCCCCGTGGTCGGGGGGGCACACAGATACGCAGTATTTT.

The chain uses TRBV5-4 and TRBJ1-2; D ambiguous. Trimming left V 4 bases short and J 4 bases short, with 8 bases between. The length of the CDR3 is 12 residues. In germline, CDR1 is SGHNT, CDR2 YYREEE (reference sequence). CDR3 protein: CASSRAIYGYTF. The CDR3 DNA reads TGTGCCAGCAGCAGAGCTATCTATGGCTACACCTTC. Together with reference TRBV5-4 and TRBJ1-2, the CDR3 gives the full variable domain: ETGVTQSPTHLIKTRGQQVTLRCSSQSGHNTVSWYQQALGQGPQFIFQYYREEENGRGNFPPRFSGLQFPNYSSELNVNALELDDSALYLCASSRAIYGYTFGSGTRLTVV.

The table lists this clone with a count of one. The CDR3 is CASSLVDSRGYTF. The DNA for the CDR3 is TGTGCCAGCAGCTTAGTGGATAGTAGGGGCTACACCTTC. The chain employs TRBV7-9 and TRBJ1-2; D gene unclear. V dropped 1 base and J dropped 8 bases, with 11 bases sitting between them. The CDR3 runs 13 residues. Germline CDR1 reads SEHNR; CDR2 reads FQNEAQ (reference sequence). The variable domain in full, completed from reference TRBV7-9 and TRBJ1-2, reads DTGVSQNPRHKITKRGQNVTFRCDPISEHNRLYWYRQTLGQGPEFLTYFQNEAQLEKSRLLSDRFSAERPKGSFSTLEIQRTEQGDSAMYLCASSLVDSRGYTFGSGTRLTVV.

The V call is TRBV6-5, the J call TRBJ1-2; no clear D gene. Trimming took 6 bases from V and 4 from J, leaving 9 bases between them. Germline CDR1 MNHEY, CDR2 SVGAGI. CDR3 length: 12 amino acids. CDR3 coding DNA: TGTGCCAGCAGCGCCCGGACCTATGGCTACACCTTC. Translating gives CASSARTYGYTF.

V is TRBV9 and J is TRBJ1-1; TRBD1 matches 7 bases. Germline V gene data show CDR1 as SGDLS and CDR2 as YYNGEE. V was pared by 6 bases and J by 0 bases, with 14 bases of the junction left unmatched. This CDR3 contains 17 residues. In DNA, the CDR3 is TGTGCCAGCAACAGAGATCCCCAGGGGGTTATGAACACTGAAGCTTTCTTT. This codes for CASNRDPQGVMNTEAFF.

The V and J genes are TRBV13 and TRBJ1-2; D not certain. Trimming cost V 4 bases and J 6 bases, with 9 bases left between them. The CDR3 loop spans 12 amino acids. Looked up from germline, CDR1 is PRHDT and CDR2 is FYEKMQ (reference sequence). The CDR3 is CASSSFRHGYTF. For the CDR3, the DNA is TGTGCCAGCAGCTCATTCAGGCATGGCTACACCTTC.

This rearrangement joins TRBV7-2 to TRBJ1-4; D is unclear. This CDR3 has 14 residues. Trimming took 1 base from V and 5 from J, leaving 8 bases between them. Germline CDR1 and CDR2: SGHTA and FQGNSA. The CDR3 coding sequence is TGTGCCAGCAGCTTAGATAGCCTCAATGAAAAACTGTTTTTT. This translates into CASSLDSLNEKLFF.

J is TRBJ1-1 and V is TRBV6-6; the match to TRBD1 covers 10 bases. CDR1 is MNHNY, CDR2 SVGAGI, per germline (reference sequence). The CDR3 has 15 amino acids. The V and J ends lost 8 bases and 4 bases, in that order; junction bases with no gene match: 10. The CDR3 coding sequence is TGTGCCAGCGACAGGGGGCTTTTTAGTCTCACTGAAGCTTTCTTT. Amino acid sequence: CASDRGLFSLTEAFF.

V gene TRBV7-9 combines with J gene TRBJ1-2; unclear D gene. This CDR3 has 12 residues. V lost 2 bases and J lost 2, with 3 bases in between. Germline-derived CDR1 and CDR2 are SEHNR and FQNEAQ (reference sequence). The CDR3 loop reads CASSLLNYGYTF. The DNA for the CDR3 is TGTGCCAGCAGCTTATTAAACTATGGCTACACCTTC.

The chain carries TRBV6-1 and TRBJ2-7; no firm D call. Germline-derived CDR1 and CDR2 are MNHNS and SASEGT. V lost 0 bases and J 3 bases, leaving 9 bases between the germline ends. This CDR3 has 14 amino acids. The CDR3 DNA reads TGTGCCAGCAGTGAAGCAAACAGCCTCTACGAGCAGTACTTC. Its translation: CASSEANSLYEQYF.

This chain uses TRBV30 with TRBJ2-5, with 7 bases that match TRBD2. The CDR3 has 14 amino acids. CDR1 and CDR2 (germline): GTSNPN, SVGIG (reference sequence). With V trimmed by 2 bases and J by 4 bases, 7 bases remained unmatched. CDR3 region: CAWSLSSGGETQYF. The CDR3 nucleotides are TGTGCCTGGAGTTTGTCTAGCGGTGGAGAGACCCAGTACTTC.

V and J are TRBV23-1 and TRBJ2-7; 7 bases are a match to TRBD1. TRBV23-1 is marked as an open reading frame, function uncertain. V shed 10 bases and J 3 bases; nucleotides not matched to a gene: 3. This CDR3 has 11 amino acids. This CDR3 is CATHRGYEQYF. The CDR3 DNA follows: TGCGCCACCCACAGGGGCTACGAGCAGTACTTC.

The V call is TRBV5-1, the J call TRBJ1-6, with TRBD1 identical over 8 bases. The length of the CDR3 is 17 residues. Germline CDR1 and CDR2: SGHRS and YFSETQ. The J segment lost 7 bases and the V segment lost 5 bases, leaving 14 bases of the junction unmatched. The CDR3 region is CASSFWTGLTTNSPLHF. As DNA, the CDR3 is TGCGCCAGCAGTTTTTGGACAGGGCTAACCACGAATTCACCCCTCCACTTT. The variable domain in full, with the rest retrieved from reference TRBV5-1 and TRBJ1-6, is KAGVTQTPRYLIKTRGQQVTLSCSPISGHRSVSWYQQTPGQGLQFLFEYFSETQRNKGNFPGRFSGRQFSNSRSEMNVSTLELGDSALYLCASSFWTGLTTNSPLHFGNGTRLTVT.

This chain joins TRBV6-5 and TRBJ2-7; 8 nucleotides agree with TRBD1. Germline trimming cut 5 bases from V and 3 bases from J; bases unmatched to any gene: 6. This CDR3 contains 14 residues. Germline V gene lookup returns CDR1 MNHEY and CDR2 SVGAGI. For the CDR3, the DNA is TGTGCCAGCAGTGAAGGGACAGGTTTCTACGAGCAGTACTTC. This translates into CASSEGTGFYEQYF.

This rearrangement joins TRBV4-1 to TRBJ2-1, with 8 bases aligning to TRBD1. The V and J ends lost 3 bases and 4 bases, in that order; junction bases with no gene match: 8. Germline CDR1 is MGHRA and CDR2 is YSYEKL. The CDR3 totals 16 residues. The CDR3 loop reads CASSQGYRGAYNEQFF. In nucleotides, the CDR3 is TGCGCCAGCAGCCAGGGTTACAGGGGGGCTTACAATGAGCAGTTCTTC.

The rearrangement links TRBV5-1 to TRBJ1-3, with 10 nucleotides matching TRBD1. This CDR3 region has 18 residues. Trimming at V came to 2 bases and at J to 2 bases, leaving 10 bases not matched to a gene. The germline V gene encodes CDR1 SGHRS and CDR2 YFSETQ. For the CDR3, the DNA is TGCGCCAGCAGCTTACCTTCCGGACAGGGGGGCCCTGGAAACACCATATATTTT. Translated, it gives CASSLPSGQGGPGNTIYF.

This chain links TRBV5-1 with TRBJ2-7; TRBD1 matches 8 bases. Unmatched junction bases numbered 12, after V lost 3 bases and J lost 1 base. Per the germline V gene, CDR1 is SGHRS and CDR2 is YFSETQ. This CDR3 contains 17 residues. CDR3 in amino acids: CASSSKRPGQESYEQYF. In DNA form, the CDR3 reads TGCGCCAGCAGCTCCAAACGTCCGGGACAGGAATCCTACGAGCAGTACTTC.

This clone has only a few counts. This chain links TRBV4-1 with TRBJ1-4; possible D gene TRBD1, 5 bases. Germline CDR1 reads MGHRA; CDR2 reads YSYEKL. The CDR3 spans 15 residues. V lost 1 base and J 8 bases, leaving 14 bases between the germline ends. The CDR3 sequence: CASSQGTFNREKLFF. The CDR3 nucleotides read TGCGCCAGCAGCCAAGGGACATTTAATAGGGAAAAACTGTTTTTT.

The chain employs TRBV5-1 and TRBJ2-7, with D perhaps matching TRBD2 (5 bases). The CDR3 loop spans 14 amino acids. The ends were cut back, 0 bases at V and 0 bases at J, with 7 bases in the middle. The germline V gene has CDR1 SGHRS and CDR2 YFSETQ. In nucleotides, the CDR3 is TGCGCCAGCAGCTTGGCGGGGAGCTCCTACGAGCAGTACTTC. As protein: CASSLAGSSYEQYF.